The TCR beta chain described here comes from a study of T cell repertoires in cytomegalovirus infection. About the study: Public TCR beta signatures marked donors with CMV infection and the matching HLA.

The CDR3 runs 14 residues. J lost 7 bases, V lost 4 bases, and 3 bases had no gene match. The germline V gene encodes CDR1 LNHDA and CDR2 SQIVND (reference sequence). On this clonotype: Its antigen is unknown.

TCRdb called the reads again in MiXCR, with one record for every CDR3 protein. Of about 150,000 distinct CDR3 sequences detected, about 32% appear once; the ten largest clones hold 45% to 60%. The sequence derives from a human donor in good health (CMV status not recorded). Some clones in this sample may be carry-over from other donors' samples. The rearrangement joins TRBV19 to TRBJ2-1; 11 nucleotides line up with TRBD2. Sequenced here: CD8+ T cells from cultured PBMCs, sampled from culture after CMV antigen stimulation. The CDR3 protein is CASSSGTSGNEQFF. CDR3 nucleotides: TGTGCCAGTAGTAGCGGGACTAGCGGAAATGAGCAGTTCTTC.